This TCR beta chain comes out of a study of technical replicates of blood from a handful of donors. V was trimmed by 1 base and J by 9 bases, leaving 19 bases between them. The CDR3 loop spans 15 amino acids. Germline CDR1 MNHNS, CDR2 SASEGT. TCRdb's table, derived via immunoSEQ multiplex PCR, lists solely in-frame clones and lacks some. The data contain some 98,000 clones, around 95% of them singletons. This clonotype originated in a human donor in good health. Sequences were obtained from T cells isolated from PBMCs. V gene TRBV6-1 combines with J gene TRBJ2-7, with a weak D call TRBD2 (6 bases). The CDR3 region has the DNA TGTGCCAGCAGTGAAGGGACGATGAGGGACGGGGGGCAGTACTTC. The encoded protein is CASSEGTMRDGGQYF.